The T cell receptor beta chain described here comes from a study of blood T cell repertoires in COVID-19. This clone was counted a few times. The table came from immunoSEQ multiplex PCR; TCRdb's copy has only in-frame clones and leaves some out. The data contain about 200,000 clones, about 88% of them singletons. The CDR3 loop spans 15 amino acids. Germline CDR1 LGHDT, CDR2 YNNKEL (reference sequence). V was shortened by 4 bases and J by 0 bases, with 10 bases between the two germline ends. The chain employs TRBV3-1 (or the pseudogene TRBV3-2) and TRBJ1-5; D gene uncertain. Sequencing used peripheral blood. This TCR derives from a man aged 50 or older with COVID-19, enrolled during active disease. CDR3 nucleotides: TGTGCCAGCAGCCTTGGAGAAGATAGCAATCAGCCCCAGCATTTT. Translated, it gives CASSLGEDSNQPQHF.